This T cell receptor beta chain came from a study of T cell responses to AZD1222 COVID-19 vaccine. Study-level findings and limits: Repertoires were collected only later (after the peak T cell response had occurred). White British ancestry dominated among donors, who included more females, and clonal diversity was possibly underestimated. Nearly half of spike-specific TCRs reportedly target variant regions that are unmutated in the B.1.351 and B.1.1.7 variants. Spike-specific TCR breadth and depth both grew after two AZD1222 doses.

Germline CDR1 reads KGHSH; CDR2 reads LQKENI. The trim removed 4 bases at V and 4 bases at J, leaving 10 bases unmatched. The CDR3 extends over 16 amino acids. As for this clone: The antigen is unknown.

Generated by immunoSEQ multiplex PCR, the TCRdb table keeps only in-frame clones and is missing some. The table records about 140,000 clones, about 94% of them present only once. This chain uses TRBV18 with TRBJ1-3; 7 bases match TRBD1. The source of this sequence is an adult in good health. The sequencing here drew on peripheral blood, taken on day 0 of AZD1222 vaccination. For the CDR3, the DNA is TGTGCCAGCTCACGAATAGGACAGGTTGGAGGAAACACCATATATTTT. Translated, it gives CASSRIGQVGGNTIYF.